A single sample gave rise to the 18 T cell receptor beta chains below, sequenced in a study of graft-versus-host responses after intestinal transplantation. Generated by immunoSEQ multiplex PCR, the TCRdb table keeps only in-frame clones and is missing some. In the table there are around 36,000 clones, over 90% of which are singletons. These receptors lack a known antigen. Specimen: unstimulated CD8+ T cells sorted from spleen or lymph node cells, collected before transplant. Source of these receptors: a human donor who was the organ donor for an intestinal transplant.

The V gene is TRBV19, the J gene TRBJ2-3; D may be TRBD1 (9 bases). The CDR3 has 17 amino acids. Germline CDR1 LNHDA, CDR2 SQIVND (reference sequence). Trimming took 4 bases from V and 1 from J, leaving 18 bases between them. CDR3 DNA: TGTGCCAGTAGTACATTCGGGGGGGACAGGGGCACAGATACGCAGTATTTT. This codes for CASSTFGGDRGTDTQYF.

The J gene is TRBJ2-3, the V gene TRBV13; 9 bases agree with TRBD2. Per germline, CDR1 PRHDT and CDR2 FYEKMQ (reference sequence). J lost 6 bases, V lost 1 base, and 5 bases had no gene match. This CDR3 comprises 15 residues. In DNA form, the CDR3 reads TGTGCCAGCAGCTTAGTAGGGACTAGCTTGGATACGCAGTATTTT. It translates to CASSLVGTSLDTQYF.

This clone was observed once. The rearrangement joins TRBV27 to TRBJ2-7, with D maybe TRBD1 (6 bases). From germline, CDR1 is MNHEY and CDR2 SMNVEV (reference sequence). The CDR3 runs to 15 residues. Trimming removed 0 bases from V and 3 bases from J, with 12 bases in between. The CDR3 coding sequence is TGTGCCAGCAGTTTATCGGTAGGACAGCTCTACGAGCAGTACTTC. Translation: CASSLSVGQLYEQYF.

The rearrangement links TRBV27 to TRBJ1-1; D is unclear. Germline V gene sequence: CDR1 MNHEY, CDR2 SMNVEV (reference sequence). The V and J ends lost 6 bases and 4 bases respectively, with 12 bases between them. The CDR3 spans 13 residues. The CDR3 nucleotides are TGTGCCAGCAGCCTTGGTGGGGTCACTGAAGCTTTCTTT. Protein product: CASSLGGVTEAFF.

J is TRBJ1-4 and V is TRBV30; D is perhaps TRBD1 (5 bases). CDR1 GTSNPN and CDR2 SVGIG come from the germline V gene (reference sequence). The CDR3 has 18 amino acids. Trimming shortened V by 0 bases and J by 2 bases, and 19 bases separated the two germline ends. The CDR3 protein is CAWSVGWGVVSTNEKLFF. DNA of the CDR3: TGTGCCTGGAGTGTAGGGTGGGGGGTGGTTTCTACTAATGAAAAACTGTTTTTT.

The rearrangement joins TRBV9 to TRBJ1-3, with D perhaps TRBD1 (5 bases). Trimming stripped 2 bases from V and 2 bases from J, with 17 bases between. The germline V gene encodes CDR1 SGDLS and CDR2 YYNGEE. CDR3 length equals 17 residues. The CDR3 DNA is TGTGCCAGCAGCGTCGAGGGCGGGGGAACTGCTGGAAACACCATATATTTT. This gives the protein CASSVEGGGTAGNTIYF. The full variable domain, completed using reference TRBV9 and TRBJ1-3, is DSGVTQTPKHLITATGQRVTLRCSPRSGDLSVYWYQQSLDQGLQFLIQYYNGEERAKGNILERFSAQQFPDLHSELNLSSLELGDSALYFCASSVEGGGTAGNTIYFGEGSWLTVV.

The J gene is TRBJ2-5, the V gene TRBV30; 7 positions match TRBD2. The germline V gene encodes CDR1 GTSNPN and CDR2 SVGIG (reference sequence). The ends lost 8 bases at V and 4 bases at J; junction bases unmatched: 7. The CDR3 covers 12 residues. The CDR3 sequence: CAGGEGPETQYF. The CDR3 DNA reads TGTGCCGGAGGGGAGGGCCCAGAGACCCAGTACTTC.

This chain connects TRBV28 to TRBJ1-1; D not resolved. Germline V CDR1 and CDR2: MDHEN, SYDVKM. Trimming pared 2 bases from V and 1 base from J, leaving 5 bases between. The length of the CDR3 is 13 residues. The CDR3 DNA reads as TGTGCCAGCAGTTTACGGGGGAACACTGAAGCTTTCTTT. Its protein is CASSLRGNTEAFF.

V gene TRBV5-1 combines with J gene TRBJ2-7; D gene ambiguous. This CDR3 is built from 15 residues. Trimming removed 0 bases at V and 3 bases at J, with 13 bases between. CDR1 is SGHRS and CDR2 is YFSETQ in the germline V gene. Here the CDR3 reads CASSLAEVVFYEQYF. Written as DNA, the CDR3 is TGCGCCAGCAGCTTGGCCGAGGTGGTATTCTACGAGCAGTACTTC.

The V and J genes are TRBV5-4 and TRBJ2-5; 7 bases are shared with TRBD1. V was clipped by 0 bases and J by 4 bases; unmatched bases: 3. The germline V gene has CDR1 SGHNT and CDR2 YYREEE (reference sequence). CDR3 size: 14 residues. In DNA form, the CDR3 reads TGTGCCAGCAGCTTGGAGACAGGGCCAGAGACCCAGTACTTC. Translated, it gives CASSLETGPETQYF.

The chain is built from TRBV6-6 and TRBJ2-5, with a tentative D call TRBD2 (7 bases). Trimming took off 2 bases at V and 5 bases at J, with 15 bases between the two ends. The CDR3 extends over 15 amino acids. Germline V gives CDR1 MNHNY, CDR2 SVGAGI (reference sequence). CDR3 nucleotide sequence: TGTGCCAGCAGTTACGGGGGGGCGGGTGAGGAGACCCAGTACTTC. As protein: CASSYGGAGEETQYF.

The V call is TRBV4-2, the J call TRBJ2-2; the match to TRBD1 covers 8 bases. The V segment lost 0 bases and the J segment 4 bases; nucleotides outside the gene matches: 4. The germline CDR1 and CDR2 sequences are LGHNA and YNFKEQ. The CDR3 loop spans 16 amino acids. CDR3 amino acids: CASSQETGDTTGELFF. The CDR3 DNA reads as TGTGCCAGCAGCCAAGAGACAGGGGATACCACCGGGGAGCTGTTTTTT.

The table lists this clone with a count of one. The gene calls are TRBV27 and TRBJ2-7; 7 positions agree with TRBD1. Germline V gene sequence: CDR1 MNHEY, CDR2 SMNVEV (reference sequence). The trim removed 6 bases at V and 4 bases at J, leaving 0 bases unmatched. The CDR3 has 11 amino acids. CDR3: CASRTGYEQYF. The CDR3 DNA is TGTGCCAGCAGGACAGGGTACGAGCAGTACTTC.

In this sample, this clone turned up once. V and J are TRBV6-1 and TRBJ2-1; 10 nucleotides align to TRBD1. Looked up from germline, CDR1 is MNHNS and CDR2 is SASEGT. Losses at the gene ends were 6 bases for V and 10 bases for J; bases not matched to a gene: 0. This CDR3 has 11 amino acids. The CDR3 here is CASRTGGEQFF. CDR3 sequence (DNA): TGTGCCAGCAGGACAGGGGGCGAGCAGTTCTTC.

This clone showed up just once. The rearrangement links TRBV5-6 to TRBJ1-2, with D maybe TRBD1 (5 bases). Germline CDR1 is SGHDT and CDR2 is YYEEEE. Trimming removed 4 bases from V and 7 bases from J, with 20 bases in between. There are 15 residues in the CDR3. The CDR3 coding sequence is TGTGCCAGCAGCCAAATGACCGGGGCCGCCGGTGGCTACACCTTC. Translation: CASSQMTGAAGGYTF.

The V call is TRBV6-5, the J call TRBJ1-4; D gene uncertain. Germline V lookup: CDR1 MNHEY, CDR2 SVGAGI. The CDR3 extends over 15 amino acids. Trimming removed 3 bases at V and 0 bases at J, with 8 bases between. The CDR3 DNA reads as TGTGCCAGCAGTTATGTGAGAACAACTAATGAAAAACTGTTTTTT. Translation gives CASSYVRTTNEKLFF.

V usage is TRBV30 and J usage is TRBJ2-1; unclear D gene. V dropped 0 bases and J dropped 6 bases, with 3 bases sitting between them. This CDR3 comprises 11 residues. Per germline, CDR1 GTSNPN and CDR2 SVGIG (reference sequence). The CDR3 here is CAWSVGNEQFF. The DNA for the CDR3 is TGTGCCTGGAGTGTAGGCAATGAGCAGTTCTTC.

This clone was observed a single time. The chain joins TRBV27 to TRBJ2-7; 7 bases line up with TRBD1. The length of the CDR3 is 13 residues. Germline V CDR1 and CDR2: MNHEY, SMNVEV (reference sequence). V shed 5 bases, J shed 2 bases, and the junction held 3 bases outside the gene matches. The CDR3 nucleotides are TGTGCCAGCAGTCCCGGGACAGCCTACGAGCAGTACTTC. Amino acid sequence: CASSPGTAYEQYF.